Listed below are T cell receptor beta chains from one sample, sequenced in a study of CD8 T cells in ankylosing spondylitis. TCRdb recomputed calls from the 5' RACE reads with MiXCR, one row per CDR3 protein. The sample lists about 130,000 distinct CDR3 sequences, 9.3% occurring once. Sequenced input: blood, either unsorted or a sorted T cell fraction (not recorded which). Source of these receptors: a male donor with ankylosing spondylitis or in good health (not recorded which). CDR3s include the opening cysteine and the closing phenylalanine or tryptophan. Each record gives: V gene, J gene, clone size, D gene, CDR3 protein, CDR3 DNA. A D gene is named only where the DNA matches it firmly. Not all rows give a size; the values are once, few, many and, for expanded clones, a class.

TRBV7-2	TRBJ2-1	many	-	CASSLGPGTYLNEQFF	TGTGCCAGCAGCTTAGGGCCAGGGACATATTTAAATGAGCAGTTCTTC
TRBV4-3	TRBJ1-4	many	-	CASSQRYSGQANEKLFF	TGCGCCAGCAGCCAACGGTACTCGGGACAAGCTAATGAAAAACTGTTTTTT
TRBV7-9	TRBJ2-3	many	-	CASSPSGQTDTQYF	TGTGCCAGCAGCCCATCCGGACAGACAGATACGCAGTATTTT
TRBV7-2	TRBJ2-1	many	-	CASSWERSNEQFF	TGTGCCAGCAGCTGGGAGCGGAGCAATGAGCAGTTCTTC
TRBV28	TRBJ2-5	many	TRBD2	CASSTGTSGRGETQYF	TGTGCCAGCAGTACCGGGACTAGCGGGAGGGGGGAGACCCAGTACTTC
TRBV4-3	TRBJ2-1	many	-	CASSQDWSYRNNEQFF	TGCGCCAGCAGCCAAGATTGGAGTTATAGAAACAATGAGCAGTTCTTC
TRBV7-7	TRBJ2-7	-	TRBD2	CASSLGAGGAYEQYF	TGTGCCAGCAGCTTAGGAGCGGGAGGAGCCTACGAGCAGTACTTC
TRBV7-3	TRBJ2-1	many	-	CASSVGYEQFF	TGTGCCAGCTCGGTTGGGTACGAGCAGTTCTTC
TRBV12-3/TRBV12-4	TRBJ2-1	many	-	CASSWGDIYNEQFF	TGTGCCAGCAGTTGGGGGGACATCTACAATGAGCAGTTCTTC
TRBV18	TRBJ2-3	few	-	CASSPSKADTQYF	TGTGCCAGCTCACCTTCCAAAGCAGATACGCAGTATTTT
TRBV27	TRBJ1-4	many	-	CASSLSETDTRGLFF	TGTGCCAGCAGTTTAAGTGAGACAGACACGAGGGGGCTGTTTTTT
TRBV20-1	TRBJ1-2	-	-	CSARQGSNYGYTF	TGCAGTGCTAGACAGGGGTCGAACTATGGCTACACCTTC
TRBV7-2	TRBJ2-7	-	TRBD1	CASSLTQGVLTYEQYF	TGTGCCAGCAGCTTAACACAGGGGGTATTAACGTACGAGCAGTACTTC
TRBV20-1	TRBJ2-1	many	-	CSAPGVAKGNEQFF	TGCAGTGCCCCAGGGGTAGCGAAAGGCAATGAGCAGTTCTTC